This is a list of T cell receptor beta chains from one sample in a study of CD8+CD57+ T cells in acquired aplastic anemia. MiXCR was run by TCRdb on the reads, yielding one entry per CDR3 protein. Of 200,000 to 250,000 distinct CDR3 sequences in the sample, 60% to 65% were seen once. Specimen: sorted CD4+, CD8+, or CD8+CD57+ T cells (not recorded which) from PBMCs. The receptors were sampled from a human donor in good health. CDR3s include the opening cysteine and the closing phenylalanine or tryptophan. A D gene is named only where the DNA matches it firmly. Expanded clones are given a class, and other clones once, few, many or no size at all.

D	V	J	size	CDR3	DNA
-	TRBV6-6	TRBJ1-5	many	CASSARQALSSNQPQHF	TGTGCCAGCAGCGCCCGACAGGCGCTCTCTAGCAATCAGCCCCAGCATTTT
TRBD2	TRBV7-2	TRBJ2-5	-	CASSLIAGLQETQYF	TGTGCCAGCAGCTTAATAGCGGGACTCCAAGAGACCCAGTACTTC
TRBD2	TRBV7-2	TRBJ2-7	-	CASSLRVGTSGYSYEQYF	TGTGCCAGCAGCTTGCGGGTAGGGACTAGCGGGTATTCCTACGAGCAGTACTTC
-	TRBV24-1	TRBJ2-2	-	CATSEEGANTGELFF	TGTGCCACCAGTGAGGAAGGGGCGAACACCGGGGAGCTGTTTTTT
-	TRBV12-3/TRBV12-4	TRBJ2-3	many	CASSNNGGALRYSTDTQYF	TGTGCCAGCAGTAACAATGGGGGCGCGTTGCGTTATTCCACAGATACGCAGTATTTT
-	TRBV7-8	TRBJ2-7	-	CASSPGHRDPYEQYF	TGTGCCAGCAGCCCGGGACACCGTGATCCCTACGAGCAGTACTTC
-	TRBV10-1	TRBJ2-6	-	CASSDSASGANVLTF	TGCGCCAGCAGTGACAGCGCCTCTGGGGCCAACGTCCTGACTTTC
TRBD1	TRBV5-1	TRBJ2-7	many	CASGLDRGAEEQYF	TGCGCCAGCGGCTTGGACAGGGGGGCGGAAGAGCAGTACTTC
TRBD1	TRBV6-2/TRBV6-3	TRBJ1-3	many	CASSLDRAAGNTIYF	TGTGCCAGCAGTTTGGACAGGGCGGCTGGAAACACCATATATTTT
-	TRBV12-3/TRBV12-4	TRBJ1-1	-	CATHRKYTEAFF	TGTGCCACACACCGGAAGTACACTGAAGCTTTCTTT
-	TRBV14	TRBJ2-7	-	CASSQDWGSAQYF	TGTGCCAGCAGCCAAGATTGGGGCTCCGCGCAGTACTTC
-	TRBV6-1	TRBJ1-1	once	CASSYSLNTEAFF	TGTGCCAGCAGTTACTCTTTGAACACTGAAGCTTTCTTT
-	TRBV7-3	TRBJ1-1	-	CASSLIYPGVRTEAFF	TGTGCCAGCAGCTTAATTTATCCGGGGGTTCGTACTGAAGCTTTCTTT
TRBD1	TRBV4-3	TRBJ1-1	many	CASSPGQGNTEAFF	TGCGCCAGCAGCCCGGGACAGGGGAACACTGAAGCTTTCTTT
-	TRBV5-1	TRBJ2-3	-	CASSLPAGDTQYF	TGCGCCAGCAGCTTGCCTGCAGGGGATACGCAGTATTTT
TRBD1	TRBV19	TRBJ2-2	-	CASSVGQGNTGELFF	TGTGCCAGTAGTGTGGGACAGGGCAACACCGGGGAGCTGTTTTTT
-	TRBV7-8	TRBJ1-1	-	CASTPGHGNTEAFF	TGTGCCAGCACCCCGGGACATGGGAACACTGAAGCTTTCTTT
-	TRBV10-1	TRBJ2-7	few	CASSRGEGYEQYF	TGCGCCAGCAGTAGGGGGGAAGGGTACGAGCAGTACTTC
-	TRBV29-1	TRBJ2-3	-	CSVVRLDTSTDTQYF	TGCAGCGTAGTGCGTCTAGATACTAGCACAGATACGCAGTATTTT
-	TRBV14	TRBJ2-7	-	CASSQRWGGGVSSYEQYF	TGTGCCAGCAGCCAACGTTGGGGAGGAGGGGTTAGCTCCTACGAGCAGTACTTC
-	TRBV19	TRBJ1-1	-	CASSYQSTEAFF	TGTGCCAGTAGTTATCAGAGCACTGAAGCTTTCTTT
TRBD1	TRBV2	TRBJ1-1	-	CASSGQGVNTEAFF	TGTGCCAGCAGTGGTCAGGGGGTGAACACTGAAGCTTTCTTT
-	TRBV7-8	TRBJ1-2	-	CASSLEVGIYGYTF	TGTGCCAGCAGCTTAGAAGTAGGGATCTATGGCTACACCTTC
-	TRBV11-3	TRBJ2-2	many	CASSGLPGENPGELFF	TGTGCCAGCAGCGGACTCCCTGGGGAAAACCCCGGGGAGCTGTTTTTT
-	TRBV7-6	TRBJ2-7	-	CASGGSSYEQYF	TGTGCCAGCGGGGGCAGCTCCTACGAGCAGTACTTC
-	TRBV29-1	TRBJ1-2	-	CSPEGGAAGYTF	TGCAGCCCAGAGGGGGGGGCAGCTGGCTACACCTTC
TRBD2	TRBV2	TRBJ2-7	-	CASSSGGMSYEQYF	TGTGCCAGCAGCAGCGGGGGTATGTCCTACGAGCAGTACTTC
-	TRBV7-9	TRBJ1-2	-	CASVGSRADGYTF	TGTGCCAGCGTGGGCTCCCGTGCTGATGGCTACACCTTC
TRBD1	TRBV5-1	TRBJ1-4	-	CASSLLDREEEKLFF	TGCGCCAGCAGCCTGTTGGACAGGGAGGAGGAAAAACTGTTTTTT
-	TRBV2	TRBJ2-7	-	CASSEGGGGSGLYERYF	TGTGCCAGCAGTGAAGGAGGAGGGGGCTCGGGCCTGTACGAGCGGTACTTC
-	TRBV7-9	TRBJ1-1	-	CASSLWKNTEAFF	TGTGCCAGCAGCTTGTGGAAGAACACTGAAGCTTTCTTT
-	TRBV7-9	TRBJ2-1	-	CASTQTTGEQFF	TGTGCCAGCACCCAAACCACAGGGGAGCAGTTCTTC
TRBD1	TRBV7-3	TRBJ2-7	-	CASSLAQGATYEQYF	TGTGCCAGCAGCTTAGCGCAGGGGGCAACCTACGAGCAGTACTTC
-	TRBV5-8	TRBJ2-7	many	CASSLEAVQVEQYF	TGTGCCAGCAGCTTGGAGGCGGTACAAGTCGAGCAGTACTTC
-	TRBV7-2	TRBJ2-5	-	CVSLRMRQETQYF	TGTGTATCCCTTAGGATGCGGCAAGAGACCCAGTACTTC
-	TRBV3-1	TRBJ2-7	once	CASSPVGGRGYEQYF	TGTGCCAGCAGCCCAGTTGGGGGAAGGGGCTACGAGCAGTACTTC
-	TRBV4-1	TRBJ2-5	-	CASSRPTQETQYF	TGCGCCAGCAGCCGACCCACTCAAGAGACCCAGTACTTC
-	TRBV2	TRBJ2-2	-	CASSEGGNTGELFF	TGTGCCAGCAGTGAAGGGGGGAACACCGGGGAGCTGTTTTTT
-	TRBV9	TRBJ2-1	many	CASSVGLGVGNEQFF	TGTGCCAGCAGCGTAGGACTAGGGGTTGGGAATGAGCAGTTCTTC
-	TRBV7-9	TRBJ2-3	-	CASSLVLGGTDTQYF	TGTGCCAGCAGCTTAGTCCTAGGGGGGACAGATACGCAGTATTTT
-	TRBV2	TRBJ2-1	many	CASSDPRRGQTTYNEQFF	TGTGCCAGCAGTGATCCCCGACGCGGGCAAACTACCTACAATGAGCAGTTCTTC
-	TRBV12-3/TRBV12-4	TRBJ2-5	-	CASSWDRQETQYF	TGTGCCAGCAGTTGGGACCGACAAGAGACCCAGTACTTC
TRBD1	TRBV20-1	TRBJ2-3	-	CSAPGTGGPDTQYF	TGCAGTGCTCCCGGGACAGGGGGCCCAGATACGCAGTATTTT
-	TRBV7-2	TRBJ1-6	few	CASSLEVGRPPPPHF	TGTGCCAGCAGCTTAGAGGTGGGCAGGCCACCACCCCCCCACTTT
-	TRBV20-1	TRBJ1-2	-	CSAPDGDYGYTF	TGCAGTGCTCCAGACGGGGACTATGGCTACACCTTC
-	TRBV20-1	TRBJ2-1	-	CSACPTGRRNEQFF	TGCAGTGCGTGCCCCACCGGAAGACGGAATGAGCAGTTCTTC
-	TRBV6-5	TRBJ2-1	-	CATQRLTYNEQLF	TGTGCCACCCAGCGGCTAACGTACAATGAGCAGCTCTTC
-	TRBV3-1	TRBJ1-2	-	CASSQEERGNYGYTF	TGTGCCAGCAGCCAAGAGGAGCGGGGGAACTATGGCTACACCTTC
-	TRBV7-9	TRBJ2-7	many	CASSHPGVGPHEQYF	TGTGCCAGCAGCCACCCGGGGGTGGGGCCCCACGAGCAGTACTTC
-	TRBV2	TRBJ2-7	-	CASSVWQANSYEQYF	TGTGCCAGCAGTGTCTGGCAGGCCAACTCCTACGAGCAGTACTTC